Listed here is a single T cell receptor beta chain. Its antigen remains unidentified. The data are from a study of cytomegalovirus exposure and HLA in healthy donors. General study points: Certain indistinguishable V segments, among them TRBV6-2 and TRBV6-3, were excluded.

PCR used 60 Vbeta primers and 13 Jbeta primers. Only in-frame clones appear in the TCRdb table, and some are missing; sequencing was by immunoSEQ multiplex PCR. Of roughly 40,000 clones listed, 65% to 85% are singletons. This CDR3 has 13 amino acids. V lost 7 bases, J lost 3 bases, and 13 bases lay in between. Per germline, CDR1 SQVTM and CDR2 ANQGSEA. Input material: PBMCs. The chain recombines TRBV29-1 with TRBJ2-1, with a weak D call TRBD2 (7 bases). This TCR derives from a man aged 50 to 60 in good health and CMV-seronegative. In DNA, the CDR3 is TGCAGCGCCGAAAGGGGGGGCTACAATGAGCAGTTCTTC. The encoded protein is CSAERGGYNEQFF.